The 22 T cell receptor beta chains reported below all come from one sample, sequenced in a study of response to subunit inactivated influenza vaccine. Each CDR3 protein gets one entry after TCRdb re-called the RT-PCR reads with MiXCR. The sample consists of approximately 530,000 distinct CDR3 sequences, 10% to 15% of them appearing once. The sequencing here drew on PBMCs from blood, taken 40 to 50 days after vaccination. The source is a man aged 45-65 years who received an inactivated influenza vaccine.

The V and J genes are TRBV6-1 and TRBJ2-3; no reliable D call. Deletions cut 5 bases from V and 4 bases from J, with 16 bases between. The length of the CDR3 is 15 residues. The germline V gene has CDR1 MNHNS and CDR2 SASEGT. CDR3 coding DNA: TGTGCCAGCAGTAGCCTCCCCGGCTCCCCAGATACGCAGTATTTT. Amino acids: CASSSLPGSPDTQYF.

This rearrangement joins TRBV15 to TRBJ2-5, with D hard to call. The germline CDR1 and CDR2 sequences are LNHNV and YYDKDF (reference sequence). This CDR3 contains 16 residues. The V end lost 1 base, the J end lost 2 bases, and 14 bases lay between the germline ends. CDR3 loop: CATSRGLLTNQETQYF. The CDR3, as DNA: TGTGCCACCAGCAGAGGCCTACTCACCAATCAAGAGACCCAGTACTTC.

The chain carries TRBV5-1 and TRBJ2-3; a possible D gene is TRBD1 (6 bases). The CDR3 contains 15 residues. The germline V and J ends were trimmed by 5 bases and 2 bases, with 15 bases remaining between them. Looked up from germline, CDR1 is SGHRS and CDR2 is YFSETQ. The CDR3 reads CASRSRDIATDTQYF. CDR3 DNA: TGCGCCAGCAGATCCCGGGACATCGCCACAGATACGCAGTATTTT.

In its sample, this clonotype was seen many times. The rearrangement joins TRBV3-1 to TRBJ1-1, with 10 bases that match TRBD1. The J segment lost 8 bases and the V segment lost 1 base, leaving 7 bases of the junction unmatched. This CDR3 comprises 15 residues. The germline gives CDR1 LGHDT, CDR2 YNNKEL (reference sequence). The CDR3 coding sequence is TGTGCCAGCAGCCAAGTACCGGGACAGGGGTCCGAAGCTTTCTTT. This sequence encodes CASSQVPGQGSEAFF.

In this sample, this clonotype turned up many times. This chain links TRBV7-8 with TRBJ1-4, with TRBD1 as a possible D gene (5 bases). The CDR3 has 17 residues. Deletions cut 5 bases from V and 7 bases from J, with 23 bases between. The germline gives CDR1 SGHVS, CDR2 FQNEAQ. The CDR3 coding sequence is TGTGCCAGCAGCAGTTATCCCCTGAGGGGAGTCGTTGAAAAACTGTTTTTT. It encodes CASSSYPLRGVVEKLFF.

This clonotype was seen more than once but under ten times. The genes are TRBV4-3 and TRBJ1-5; no reliable D call. The V end lost 1 base, the J end lost 0 bases, and 7 bases lay between the germline ends. The CDR3 is made up of 15 amino acids. Germline CDR1 and CDR2: LGHNA and YSLEER. CDR3 DNA: TGCGCCAGCAGCCAAGGGGCAGCTAGCAATCAGCCCCAGCATTTT. Translated, it gives CASSQGAASNQPQHF.

This clonotype was picked up many times. The V gene is TRBV20-1, the J gene TRBJ2-1; 9 positions agree with TRBD1. The CDR3 has 15 residues. Looked up from germline, CDR1 is DFQATT and CDR2 is SNEGSKA (reference sequence). With 1 base clipped from V and 7 bases from J, the junction kept 8 bases outside the gene matches. DNA of the CDR3: TGCAGTGCTAGAGTCAATCCGGGACAGGGAAATGAGCAGTTCTTC. It is translated as CSARVNPGQGNEQFF.

The chain joins TRBV7-8 to TRBJ2-1; 7 positions match TRBD1. Germline CDR1 is SGHVS and CDR2 is FQNEAQ. The length of the CDR3 is 14 residues. The V segment lost 5 bases and the J segment 6 bases; nucleotides outside the gene matches: 7. CDR3 nucleotides: TGTGCCAGCAGCCCAACGGGGACAGTCAATGAGCAGTTCTTC. Amino acid sequence: CASSPTGTVNEQFF.

This clonotype was observed many times. V is TRBV5-6 and J is TRBJ2-1, with D perhaps TRBD1 (6 bases). From germline, CDR1 is SGHDT and CDR2 YYEEEE. The CDR3 length is 15 residues. Trimming stripped 1 base from V and 4 bases from J, with 12 bases between. CDR3 bases: TGTGCCAGCAGCTTGATCCAGGGGTGGTACAATGAGCAGTTCTTC. As protein: CASSLIQGWYNEQFF.

There are many counts of this clonotype. This chain uses TRBV25-1 with TRBJ2-3; D might be TRBD1 or TRBD2, each matching 5 bases. The V gene's germline CDR1 is MGHDK and CDR2 SYGVNS. CDR3 length equals 13 residues. V lost 6 bases and J 0 bases, leaving 7 bases between the germline ends. In DNA, the CDR3 is TGTGCCAGCAGGAGGGACAGCACAGATACGCAGTATTTT. As protein: CASRRDSTDTQYF. The full variable domain, rest sourced from reference TRBV25-1 and TRBJ2-3, is EADIYQTPRYLVIGTGKKITLECSQTMGHDKMYWYQQDPGMELHLIHYSYGVNSTEKGDLSSESTVSRIRTEHFPLTLESARPSHTSQYLCASRRDSTDTQYFGPGTRLTVL.

This clonotype was counted between two and nine times. V gene TRBV5-1 combines with J gene TRBJ1-2; 7 nucleotides match TRBD1. CDR1 is SGHRS and CDR2 is YFSETQ in the germline V gene. Losses at the gene ends were 4 bases for V and 7 bases for J; bases not matched to a gene: 7. This CDR3 is 13 amino acids long. CDR3 DNA: TGCGCCAGCAGCAACGACAGGGACGGTGGCTACACCTTC. Translating gives CASSNDRDGGYTF.

This chain uses TRBV5-5 with TRBJ2-2; D possibly corresponds to TRBD1 (6 bases). The germline gives CDR1 SGHKS, CDR2 YYEKEE (reference sequence). The ends were cut back, 4 bases at V and 3 bases at J, with 19 bases in the middle. This CDR3 has 17 residues. CDR3 protein: CASSPFPRGRHTGELFF. In DNA, the CDR3 is TGTGCCAGCAGCCCCTTTCCCAGGGGAAGGCACACCGGGGAGCTGTTTTTT.

The chain joins TRBV12-3 or TRBV12-4 to TRBJ1-1; 7 nucleotides align to TRBD1. Unmatched junction bases numbered 9, after V lost 6 bases and J lost 2 bases. CDR3 size: 15 residues. Here the CDR3 DNA reads TGTGCCAGCAGCCAGGGGGGAGGGGGCAACACTGAAGCTTTCTTT. Translation gives CASSQGGGGNTEAFF.

The rearrangement joins TRBV7-3 to TRBJ2-5; weak D call: TRBD1 (7 bases). The CDR3 runs to 15 residues. Trimming stripped 5 bases from V and 5 bases from J, with 18 bases between. Per the germline V gene, CDR1 is SGHTA and CDR2 is FQGTGA. The chain's CDR3 is CASSRGGAGGETQYF. CDR3 DNA: TGTGCCAGCAGCCGTGGAGGGGCAGGGGGGGAGACCCAGTACTTC.

This clonotype has a count of ten or more. This chain connects TRBV27 to TRBJ2-1; TRBD2 agrees at 10 bases. The germline V gene encodes CDR1 MNHEY and CDR2 SMNVEV (reference sequence). With V trimmed by 7 bases and J by 10 bases, 7 bases remained unmatched. CDR3 length: 13 residues. The CDR3 here is CASNPAGGDEQFF. The CDR3 DNA follows: TGTGCCAGCAACCCAGCGGGGGGGGACGAGCAGTTCTTC.

The table lists this clonotype with a count of one. The gene calls are TRBV21-1 and TRBJ2-1; TRBD1 was called by the table and not checked on the DNA. TRBV21-1 is a recognized pseudogene. The CDR3 covers 16 residues. CDR3: CASSKLDGTVDNEQFF. CDR3 sequence (DNA): TGTGCCAGCAGCAAACTAGACGGGACAGTAGACAATGAGCAGTTCTTC.

This clonotype was seen only a few times. CDR3 protein: CASSPRGNTDTQYF. DNA of the CDR3: TGCGCCAGCAGCCCTAGGGGGAACACAGATACGCAGTATTTT. V usage is TRBV4-3 and J usage is TRBJ2-3; tentatively, D is TRBD1 (6 bases). CDR1 is LGHNA, CDR2 YSLEER, per germline. The CDR3 contains 14 residues. Trimming took off 4 bases at V and 2 bases at J, with 10 bases between the two ends.

The chain uses TRBV29-1 and TRBJ1-1; D gene uncertain. CDR3 length equals 12 residues. The V gene's germline CDR1 is SQVTM and CDR2 ANQGSEA. Deletions cut 2 bases from V and 5 bases from J, with 9 bases between. The CDR3 reads CSVESATTEAFF. The CDR3 DNA is TGCAGCGTTGAATCTGCGACTACTGAAGCTTTCTTT.

With respect to this clonotype: At one end the junction does not follow the germline gene, possibly because of a read error. The CDR3 DNA follows: TGTGCTAGCAGCTTAGCCCCAGACCCGAGCTCCTACGAGCAGTACTTC. It specifies CASSLAPDPSSYEQYF. The rearrangement uses TRBV7-7 and TRBJ2-7; D not resolved. This CDR3 contains 16 residues. Germline V gene sequence: CDR1 SSHAT, CDR2 FNYEAQ (reference sequence).

V and J are TRBV6-5 and TRBJ2-5, with D possibly being TRBD1 or TRBD2 (7 bases each). Germline V gene sequence: CDR1 MNHEY, CDR2 SVGAGI. Trimming removed 4 bases from V and 4 bases from J, with 16 bases in between. The CDR3 is 15 amino acids. The CDR3 sequence is CASSWGPGGGETQYF. In DNA form, the CDR3 reads TGTGCCAGCAGTTGGGGTCCAGGGGGGGGAGAGACCCAGTACTTC.

This clonotype was recorded many times. The chain carries TRBV7-9 and TRBJ2-3, with 8 bases fitting TRBD2. Germline V gives CDR1 SEHNR, CDR2 FQNEAQ (reference sequence). Trimming removed 5 bases from V and 1 base from J; junction bases left unmatched: 8. This CDR3 has 16 amino acids. DNA for the CDR3: TGTGCCAGCAGCCCAGGAGCGGGAGCGGGCACAGATACGCAGTATTTT. Protein product: CASSPGAGAGTDTQYF.

This clonotype has a handful of counts. The J gene is TRBJ1-2, the V gene TRBV15; no clear D. Germline loops: CDR1 LNHNV, CDR2 YYDKDF (reference sequence). The CDR3 is 18 residues long. V was shortened by 1 base and J by 4 bases, with 22 bases between the two germline ends. The CDR3 DNA reads as TGTGCCACCAGCAGAGGCTTTGGAGTAGACCGCCTTCGCTATGGCTACACCTTC. It translates to CATSRGFGVDRLRYGYTF. The full variable domain, in which reference TRBV15 and TRBJ1-2 provide the parts outside the CDR3, is DAMVIQNPRYQVTQFGKPVTLSCSQTLNHNVMYWYQQKSSQAPKLLFHYYDKDFNNEADTPDNFQSRRPNTSFCFLDIRSPGLGDTAMYLCATSRGFGVDRLRYGYTFGSGTRLTVV.